This T cell receptor (beta chain) is drawn from a study of blood T cell repertoires in COVID-19 (dated by TCRdb to about 2020). At the level of the whole study: Collaborator samples came from the United States, Italy and Spain and covered acute and convalescent phases of COVID-19. The samples were drawn from two sources: the first 160 participants of the ongoing ImmuneRACE study, and 1,200 or so subjects contributed by 6 global collaborators. HLA class I and class II types, where available, came from metadata supplied by the sample provider rather than from assay-based typing. The repertoires were made available in a free public database intended to serve as a resource for research on the immune response to SARS-CoV-2. Nearly every sample came with metadata listing a de-identified subject ID, COVID-19 status, age in years and sex. The prospective study material was composed of cDNA or gDNA derived from T cells, B-cell-depleted T cells, or PBMCs. Subjects who had been exposed to COVID-19, were actively infected with it, or had recovered from it provided the deeply sampled blood TCRbeta repertoires that made up the dataset.

Including cysteine and phenylalanine, the CDR3 has 12 amino acids. Only the CDR3 portion is preserved as DNA: 36 bases, with reading frame beginning at the first base. For CDR1 and CDR2, the germline V gene (reference sequence) lists SGHKS and YYEKEE. Ends trimmed: V by 10 bases, J by 1 base; bases unmatched to a gene: 3. Comment on this clone: This receptor's antigen is unknown. No clone much larger than this one lies a single base away; base qualities are absent.

TCRbeta CDR3 regions were amplified from genomic DNA using the immunoSEQ Assay, a bias-controlled multiplex PCR. The authors processed their data as follows. The number of nucleated cells in each sample was estimated by amplification of reference gene primers within the assay. To quantify the absolute abundance of each unique TCRbeta CDR3 rearrangement, sequence reads were collapsed and filtered. For each sample, productive Simpson clonality was calculated by taking the square root of Simpson's diversity index across productive rearrangements. The table comes from immuneACCESS by way of TCRdb, which keeps in-frame sequences with V and J called. Part of the clones is missing from these tables; in studies checked, under half for an unresolved V gene and the rest for unknown reasons. The V and J calls and clone size were taken over from that table, and D and trimming were inferred from the DNA. The sample records under 250,000 clones, about 85% of which are singletons. More than 6% of the sample comes from the top ten.

Collaborating institutions collected whole blood in K2EDTA tubes following their own protocols. Collaborator samples were shipped for TCRbeta analysis as frozen whole blood, isolated PBMCs, or DNA extracted from either sample type. Broader findings and caveats from the paper: The amount of clinical and demographic metadata varied by source and participant and was provided uncurated.

This TCR was sampled from a woman aged 55-75 years with active or convalescent COVID-19. Sequenced sample: peripheral blood. Recombination connected TRBV5-5 to TRBJ1-1; TRBD1 aligns with 8 central bases. The CDR3 region reads CAGGQGNTEAFF. At the DNA level, the sequence is TGTGCCGGAGGACAGGGGAACACTGAAGCTTTCTTT.